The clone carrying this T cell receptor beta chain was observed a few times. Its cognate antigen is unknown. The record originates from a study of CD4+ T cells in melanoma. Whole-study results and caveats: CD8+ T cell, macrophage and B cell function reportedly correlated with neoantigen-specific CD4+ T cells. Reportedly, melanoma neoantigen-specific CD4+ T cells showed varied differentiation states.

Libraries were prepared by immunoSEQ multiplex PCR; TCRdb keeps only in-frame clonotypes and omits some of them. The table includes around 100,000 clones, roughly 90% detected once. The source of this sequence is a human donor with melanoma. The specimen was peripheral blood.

CDR3 in amino acids: CASRPRGNTEAFF. The CDR3 nucleotides are TGTGCCAGCAGGCCAAGGGGGAACACTGAAGCTTTCTTT. This rearrangement joins TRBV5-8 to TRBJ1-1, with a weak D call TRBD1 (5 bases). Trimming removed 5 bases from V and 1 base from J, with 9 bases in between. Per germline, CDR1 SGHTS and CDR2 YDEGEE. The CDR3 totals 13 residues. The variable domain in full, completed from reference TRBV5-8 and TRBJ1-1, reads EAGVTQSPTHLIKTRGQQATLRCSPISGHTSVYWYQQALGLGLQFLLWYDEGEERNRGNFPPRFSGRQFPNYSSELNVNALELEDSALYLCASRPRGNTEAFFGQGTRLTVV.